These 17 T cell receptor beta chains originate from one sample sequenced in a study of T cells in Graves' hyperthyroidism and ophthalmopathy. Researchers amplified the TCR beta CDR3 regions from RNA transcripts. In the first-round RT-PCR of the TCR CDR3, the HTBI primer set was used. TCRdb redid the calling of the multiplex PCR reads with MiXCR, one entry per CDR3 protein. The data show roughly 750,000 distinct CDR3 sequences, 16% seen once. The specimen was blood. The receptors were gathered from a man younger than 35 with Graves' hyperthyroidism.

This clonotype came up many times. The chain uses TRBV29-1 and TRBJ1-5; a possible D gene is TRBD1 (5 bases). There are 13 residues in the CDR3. Germline CDR1 reads SQVTM; CDR2 reads ANQGSEA. V lost 6 bases, J lost 0 bases, and 9 bases lay in between. The CDR3 loop is CSVQGNSNQPQHF. CDR3 nucleotide sequence: TGCAGCGTGCAGGGAAATAGCAATCAGCCCCAGCATTTT.

This clonotype was picked up many times. This chain uses TRBV28 with TRBJ1-5, with 9 bases lining up with TRBD1. CDR3 length equals 19 residues. V trimming: 7 bases; J trimming: 0 bases; junction bases outside the gene matches: 16. Germline CDR1 MDHEN, CDR2 SYDVKM. The CDR3 here is CASTLSGGRTGDSNQPQHF. As DNA, the CDR3 is TGTGCCAGCACCCTCTCCGGGGGGAGGACAGGGGATAGCAATCAGCCCCAGCATTTT.

This clonotype was recorded many times. V and J are TRBV11-1 and TRBJ2-7; 9 bases match TRBD2. The CDR3 is 13 amino acids. Germline assignment: CDR1 SGHAT and CDR2 FQDESV (reference sequence). The trim removed 5 bases at V and 6 bases at J, leaving 5 bases unmatched. DNA for the CDR3: TGTGCCAGCAGCCCCAGCGGGAGGAGCGAGCAGTACTTC. Encoded protein: CASSPSGRSEQYF.

The V gene is TRBV19, the J gene TRBJ2-7; maybe TRBD2 (6 bases). Germline V gives CDR1 LNHDA, CDR2 SQIVND (reference sequence). CDR3 length: 16 amino acids. The germline V and J ends were trimmed by 3 bases and 6 bases, with 21 bases remaining between them. The CDR3 DNA reads TGTGCCAGTAGTATGGGGCCGACTAGAGGGAACAGCGAGCAGTACTTC. Translating gives CASSMGPTRGNSEQYF. Full variable domain (rest looked up from reference TRBV19 and TRBJ2-7): DGGITQSPKYLFRKEGQNVTLSCEQNLNHDAMYWYRQDPGQGLRLIYYSQIVNDFQKGDIAEGYSVSREKKESFPLTVTSAQKNPTAFYLCASSMGPTRGNSEQYFGPGTRLTVT.

The rearrangement uses TRBV5-1 and TRBJ2-2, with D possibly TRBD2 on 6 matching bases. The length of the CDR3 is 13 residues. Germline V gene sequence: CDR1 SGHRS, CDR2 YFSETQ. Trimming removed 3 bases at V and 5 bases at J, with 8 bases between. CDR3 DNA: TGCGCCAGCAGCTCTAGCGTTACCGGGGAGCTGTTTTTT. Amino acids: CASSSSVTGELFF.

There are a few counts of this clonotype. The V and J genes are TRBV6-2 or TRBV6-3 and TRBJ1-5; 8 positions agree with TRBD1. The CDR3 consists of 15 residues. CDR1 and CDR2 from the germline V gene are MNHEY and SVGEGT. V lost 6 bases to trimming and J lost 7 bases; unmatched junction nucleotides: 11. The CDR3 sequence is CASSNTDRGAQPQHF. Here the CDR3 DNA reads TGTGCCAGCAGCAACACAGACAGGGGAGCCCAGCCCCAGCATTTT.

DNA for the CDR3: TGTGCCATCAGTTCGGGACAGGGCCATCAGCCCCAGCATTTT. As protein: CAISSGQGHQPQHF. This rearrangement joins TRBV10-3 to TRBJ1-5; 9 bases line up with TRBD1. In germline, CDR1 is ENHRY, CDR2 SYGVKD. The J segment lost 5 bases and the V segment lost 5 bases, leaving 4 bases of the junction unmatched. The CDR3 runs to 14 residues.

This clonotype was counted ten times or more. J is TRBJ2-4 and V is TRBV27, with 12 bases aligning to TRBD2. Germline trimming cut 5 bases from V and 0 bases from J; bases unmatched to any gene: 14. This CDR3 has 20 residues. CDR1 and CDR2 from the germline V gene are MNHEY and SMNVEV (reference sequence). In DNA, the CDR3 is TGTGCCAGCAGTCCCTCGGGACTAGCGGGCCGAATTTTAGCCAAAAACATTCAGTACTTC. It encodes CASSPSGLAGRILAKNIQYF.

The chain couples TRBV29-1 to TRBJ1-1, with D uncertain. The CDR3 loop spans 12 amino acids. Trimming took 2 bases from V and 0 from J, leaving 4 bases between them. In germline, CDR1 is SQVTM, CDR2 ANQGSEA. The CDR3 region is CSVERLNTEAFF. The CDR3 nucleotides are TGCAGCGTTGAAAGGCTGAACACTGAAGCTTTCTTT.

This clonotype was counted many times. The DNA of the CDR3 is TGTGCCACCCAGCAGGGCAATCAGCCCCAGCATTTT. Encoded protein: CATQQGNQPQHF. The rearrangement uses TRBV24-1 and TRBJ1-5; no firm D call. The CDR3 sequence is 12 residues long. CDR1 is KGHDR, CDR2 SFDVKD, per germline. The V end was cut by 9 bases, the J end by 2 bases, with 7 bases between.

This chain connects TRBV4-1 to TRBJ1-2, with 8 bases aligning to TRBD1. There are 13 residues in the CDR3. J gave up 8 bases and V 4 bases, and 6 bases lay outside the gene matches. Per the germline V gene, CDR1 is MGHRA and CDR2 is YSYEKL. The chain's CDR3 is CASSLMDRDGYTF. The DNA of the CDR3 is TGCGCCAGCAGCCTCATGGACAGGGACGGCTACACCTTC.

This clonotype was seen at least ten times. This chain joins TRBV28 and TRBJ2-7, with TRBD2 as a possible D gene (6 bases). CDR3 length: 15 residues. Per the germline V gene, CDR1 is MDHEN and CDR2 is SYDVKM. V lost 3 bases and J 2 bases, leaving 14 bases between the germline ends. Here the CDR3 reads CASSFPTRYPYEQYF. The CDR3 region has the DNA TGTGCCAGCAGTTTCCCGACTAGATACCCCTACGAGCAGTACTTC.

The chain uses TRBV5-1 and TRBJ2-1; 9 bases are shared with TRBD1. Germline lookup yields CDR1 SGHRS and CDR2 YFSETQ. V gave up 7 bases and J gave up 6 bases; unmatched junction bases: 8. CDR3 length: 14 residues. CDR3 sequence: CASFPGQGINEQFF. CDR3 DNA sequence: TGCGCCAGCTTTCCGGGACAGGGCATCAATGAGCAGTTCTTC.

This chain connects TRBV27 to TRBJ2-1; no reliable D call. This CDR3 contains 16 residues. Germline CDR1 is MNHEY and CDR2 is SMNVEV (reference sequence). The V and J ends lost 5 bases and 8 bases respectively, with 22 bases between them. CDR3 residues: CASSPLGPATKDEQFF. The CDR3 coding sequence is TGTGCCAGCAGTCCGCTGGGCCCAGCTACGAAGGATGAGCAGTTCTTC.

In its sample, this clonotype was seen many times. The chain joins TRBV7-9 to TRBJ1-4; D gene uncertain. Looked up from germline, CDR1 is SEHNR and CDR2 is FQNEAQ (reference sequence). V lost 4 bases, J lost 8 bases, and 11 bases lay in between. There are 13 residues in the CDR3. The CDR3 sequence: CASSSVGGEKLFF. The DNA of the CDR3 is TGTGCCAGCAGCTCAGTCGGTGGGGAAAAACTGTTTTTT.

Details on this clonotype: A junction boundary mismatches the germline segment, possibly from a read error. V gene TRBV6-4 combines with J gene TRBJ2-3; tentatively, D is TRBD1 (5 bases). This CDR3 spans 12 amino acids. Germline V gene sequence: CDR1 MRHNA, CDR2 SNTAGT. The CDR3 spells CASNDQGDTQYF. The CDR3 DNA reads as TGTGCCAGCAATGACCAGGGCGATACGCAGTATTTT.

This clonotype has ten or more counts. J is TRBJ1-1 and V is TRBV28, with 9 bases lining up with TRBD1. J was trimmed by 5 bases and V by 6 bases; bases with no gene match: 16. The CDR3 totals 17 residues. In germline, CDR1 is MDHEN, CDR2 SYDVKM. The CDR3 region is CASSSDRGGLVDTEAFF. The DNA of the CDR3 is TGTGCCAGCAGCTCGGACAGGGGCGGACTTGTGGATACTGAAGCTTTCTTT.